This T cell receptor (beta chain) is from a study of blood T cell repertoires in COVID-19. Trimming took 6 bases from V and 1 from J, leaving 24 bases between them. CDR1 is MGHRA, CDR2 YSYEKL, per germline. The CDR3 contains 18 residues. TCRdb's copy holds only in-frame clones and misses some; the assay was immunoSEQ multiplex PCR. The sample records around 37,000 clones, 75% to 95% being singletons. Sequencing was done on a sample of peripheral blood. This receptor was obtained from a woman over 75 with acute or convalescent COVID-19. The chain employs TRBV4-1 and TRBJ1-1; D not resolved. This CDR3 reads CASSPPLGGSDPNTEAFF. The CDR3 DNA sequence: TGCGCCAGCAGTCCCCCCCTTGGAGGCTCTGACCCGAACACTGAAGCTTTCTTT.